This passage covers 7 T cell receptor beta chains from one sample sequenced in a study of cytomegalovirus exposure and HLA in healthy donors. PCR involved 60 Vbeta and 13 Jbeta primers. Measured with immunoSEQ multiplex PCR; TCRdb has only the in-frame clones, and not every one. This table has some 100,000 clones, roughly 80% appearing once. The sample taken for sequencing was PBMCs. All receptors derive from a girl aged 2-10 years in good health and CMV-seropositive.

The chain employs TRBV4-2 and TRBJ1-5; 7 nucleotides line up with TRBD1. From germline, CDR1 is LGHNA and CDR2 YNFKEQ. This CDR3 has 15 amino acids. Germline trimming cut 1 base from V and 6 bases from J; bases unmatched to any gene: 6. The CDR3 protein is CASSQGKQGSQPQHF. CDR3 nucleotides: TGTGCCAGCAGCCAAGGGAAACAGGGGAGTCAGCCCCAGCATTTT.

J is TRBJ2-1 and V is TRBV7-2; D gene ambiguous. V lost 5 bases, J lost 6 bases, and 14 bases lay in between. This CDR3 region has 14 residues. Germline-derived CDR1 and CDR2 are SGHTA and FQGNSA. CDR3 DNA sequence: TGTGCCAGCAGCCCACTATTGGTTGGCAATGAGCAGTTCTTC. It encodes CASSPLLVGNEQFF.

The chain has TRBV28 and TRBJ1-1; D remains ambiguous. V was clipped by 5 bases and J by 1 base, with 14 bases between them. Germline assignment: CDR1 MDHEN and CDR2 SYDVKM. This CDR3 has 15 amino acids. The CDR3 sequence: CASSISPNSNTEAFF. CDR3 DNA sequence: TGTGCCAGCAGTATATCGCCCAACTCGAACACTGAAGCTTTCTTT.

V and J are TRBV5-1 and TRBJ2-1; the match to TRBD2 covers 7 bases. V gave up 0 bases and J gave up 0 bases; unmatched junction bases: 3. Germline-derived CDR1 and CDR2 are SGHRS and YFSETQ. The CDR3 runs to 16 residues. CDR3 coding DNA: TGCGCCAGCAGCTTGGTGCGGGGGAACTCCTACAATGAGCAGTTCTTC. This gives the protein CASSLVRGNSYNEQFF.

For this clone: The junction and the germline gene differ at one end; a read error may be behind it. This sequence joins TRBV7-9 and TRBJ1-1; D is ambiguous. CDR1 is SEHNR, CDR2 FQNEAQ, per germline (reference sequence). This CDR3 has 13 amino acids. The CDR3 is CSSSPDTYTEAFF. The CDR3 coding sequence is TGTTCCAGCAGCCCCGACACCTACACTGAAGCTTTCTTT. Complete variable domain (other parts from reference TRBV7-9 and TRBJ1-1): DTGVSQNPRHKITKRGQNVTFRCDPISEHNRLYWYRQTLGQGPEFLTYFQNEAQLEKSRLLSDRFSAERPKGSFSTLEIQRTEQGDSAMYLCSSSPDTYTEAFFGQGTRLTVV.

V usage is TRBV7-9 and J usage is TRBJ1-1; weak D call: TRBD1 (5 bases). Germline CDR1 and CDR2: SEHNR and FQNEAQ (reference sequence). Deletions cut 5 bases from V and 0 bases from J, with 13 bases between. The CDR3 is 15 amino acids. The CDR3 region has the DNA TGTGCCAGCAGCCGCCCAACAGGCCTGAACACTGAAGCTTTCTTT. Protein: CASSRPTGLNTEAFF.

This chain links TRBV5-6 with TRBJ1-1; possible D gene TRBD1, 5 bases. The germline gives CDR1 SGHDT, CDR2 YYEEEE. This CDR3 comprises 15 residues. The V gene lost 0 bases and the J gene lost 6 bases, with 15 bases spanning the gap. CDR3 sequence: CASSLVDRQWAEAFF. Written as DNA, the CDR3 is TGTGCCAGCAGCTTGGTAGATAGACAGTGGGCTGAAGCTTTCTTT.